Each of the 14 T cell receptor beta chains below was sequenced from the same sample in a study of T cell changes during pregnancy in multiple sclerosis. TCRdb's copy holds only in-frame clones and misses some; the assay was immunoSEQ multiplex PCR. This sample carries 30,000 to 45,000 clones, about nine tenths of them seen once, and the ten largest clones take about 11%. Sequencing was performed on CD8+ T cells from peripheral blood mononuclear cells, taken in the third trimester of pregnancy. All receptors derive from a female donor with multiple sclerosis, enrolled in a pregnancy study.

The V call is TRBV6-4, the J call TRBJ2-4, with TRBD2 as a possible D gene (5 bases). The V end was cut by 4 bases, the J end by 0 bases, with 10 bases between. The length of the CDR3 is 15 residues. Looked up from germline, CDR1 is MRHNA and CDR2 is SNTAGT. In DNA, the CDR3 is TGTGCCAGCAGTGTGGACGGACTAGCCAAAAACATTCAGTACTTC. Protein sequence: CASSVDGLAKNIQYF.

V and J are TRBV4-1 and TRBJ2-3; maybe TRBD2 (5 bases). In germline, CDR1 is MGHRA, CDR2 YSYEKL. The CDR3 spans 15 residues. Deletions cut 0 bases from V and 5 bases from J, with 12 bases between. The CDR3 nucleotides are TGCGCCAGCAGCCAAGATGTAGCGAGGATAGATACGCAGTATTTT. Its translation is CASSQDVARIDTQYF.

This sequence joins TRBV27 and TRBJ1-1; unclear D gene. The germline V gene encodes CDR1 MNHEY and CDR2 SMNVEV (reference sequence). V was pared by 2 bases and J by 0 bases, with 13 bases between. The length of the CDR3 is 16 residues. The CDR3 DNA sequence: TGTGCCAGCAGTTTACAATCCGGGATGGTGAACACTGAAGCTTTCTTT. Amino acid sequence: CASSLQSGMVNTEAFF.

The chain couples TRBV7-9 to TRBJ2-7; TRBD2 matches at 9 bases. The length of the CDR3 is 15 residues. The V gene's germline CDR1 is SEHNR and CDR2 FQNEAQ (reference sequence). J gave up 3 bases and V 6 bases, and 9 bases lay outside the gene matches. For the CDR3, the DNA is TGTGCCAGCAGATCTCTCCTAGCGGGGAACTACGAGCAGTACTTC. It codes for CASRSLLAGNYEQYF.

CDR3 protein: CASSEPPRGGRDEQFF. CDR3 nucleotide sequence: TGTGCCAGCAGCGAGCCCCCCCGGGGGGGCCGGGATGAGCAGTTCTTC. This chain uses TRBV9 with TRBJ2-1; 8 positions match TRBD2. J was trimmed by 8 bases and V by 3 bases; bases with no gene match: 13. The CDR3 covers 16 residues. Looked up from germline, CDR1 is SGDLS and CDR2 is YYNGEE.

This sequence joins TRBV27 and TRBJ2-7; D is uncertain. This CDR3 spans 15 amino acids. Germline V gene data show CDR1 as MNHEY and CDR2 as SMNVEV (reference sequence). Trimming took off 2 bases at V and 3 bases at J, with 14 bases between the two ends. This chain's CDR3 is CASSLTVPPSYEQYF. CDR3 nucleotides: TGTGCCAGCAGTTTAACGGTGCCTCCTAGCTACGAGCAGTACTTC.

The genes are TRBV29-1 and TRBJ1-1; 8 nucleotides line up with TRBD1. Per the germline V gene, CDR1 is SQVTM and CDR2 is ANQGSEA. This CDR3 is built from 12 residues. Germline trimming cut 7 bases from V and 1 base from J; bases unmatched to any gene: 2. The CDR3 coding sequence is TGCAGCGCCGACAGGGGGAACACTGAAGCTTTCTTT. Translated, it gives CSADRGNTEAFF.

This CDR3 reads CASSRAPSGGYNEQFF. The CDR3 coding sequence is TGCGCCAGCAGCCGCGCGCCTAGCGGGGGCTACAATGAGCAGTTCTTC. The V call is TRBV5-1, the J call TRBJ2-1, with TRBD2 matching 10 bases. Germline lookup yields CDR1 SGHRS and CDR2 YFSETQ. The CDR3 length is 16 residues. V shed 4 bases, J shed 3 bases, and the junction held 7 bases outside the gene matches.

The chain carries TRBV7-6 and TRBJ2-7, with 10 bases identical to TRBD1. The CDR3 runs 13 residues. Germline CDR1 is SGHVS and CDR2 is FNYEAQ. The J segment lost 9 bases and the V segment lost 4 bases, leaving 6 bases of the junction unmatched. In DNA form, the CDR3 reads TGTGCCAGCAGCTCCGGACAGGGGGAGGTGCAGTACTTC. Its protein is CASSSGQGEVQYF.

The chain combines TRBV2 with TRBJ1-2; 8 nucleotides match TRBD1. This CDR3 has 12 amino acids. The junction had 7 bases not matched to a gene; V was cut back by 9 bases and J by 7 bases. Germline lookup yields CDR1 SNHLY and CDR2 FYNNEI. Written as DNA, the CDR3 is TGTGCCAGTCACAGGGGGTTAGGTGGCTACACCTTC. Translating it yields CASHRGLGGYTF.

The chain has TRBV27 and TRBJ2-1, with 11 bases matching TRBD1. The germline gives CDR1 MNHEY, CDR2 SMNVEV (reference sequence). V lost 3 bases to trimming and J lost 10 bases; unmatched junction nucleotides: 5. The CDR3 has 14 amino acids. CDR3 amino acids: CASSFPGQGEEQFF. The CDR3 coding sequence is TGTGCCAGCAGTTTCCCGGGACAGGGGGAAGAGCAGTTCTTC.

The V and J genes are TRBV6-1 and TRBJ2-1, with 10 bases matching TRBD2. The CDR3 runs to 15 residues. J gave up 7 bases and V 6 bases, and 9 bases lay outside the gene matches. Germline values: CDR1 MNHNS, CDR2 SASEGT. The CDR3 nucleotides read TGTGCCAGCAGCGTACTAGCGGGAATCGGGAATGAGCAGTTCTTC. This encodes CASSVLAGIGNEQFF.

The V call is TRBV6-1, the J call TRBJ2-7; TRBD1 might be the D (5 bases). Germline lookup yields CDR1 MNHNS and CDR2 SASEGT. V dropped 1 base and J dropped 3 bases, with 10 bases sitting between them. CDR3 size: 14 residues. The CDR3 nucleotides are TGTGCCAGCAGTGAAGGTTGGGGCCGCTACGAGCAGTACTTC. Its protein is CASSEGWGRYEQYF.

The V and J genes are TRBV27 and TRBJ2-2, with a possible D match to TRBD1 (5 bases). The germline V gene has CDR1 MNHEY and CDR2 SMNVEV (reference sequence). The length of the CDR3 is 17 residues. The V and J ends lost 4 bases and 0 bases respectively, with 15 bases between them. The CDR3 nucleotides read TGTGCCAGCAGTTCCCACATCGACAGCGCGAACACCGGGGAGCTGTTTTTT. It is translated as CASSSHIDSANTGELFF.